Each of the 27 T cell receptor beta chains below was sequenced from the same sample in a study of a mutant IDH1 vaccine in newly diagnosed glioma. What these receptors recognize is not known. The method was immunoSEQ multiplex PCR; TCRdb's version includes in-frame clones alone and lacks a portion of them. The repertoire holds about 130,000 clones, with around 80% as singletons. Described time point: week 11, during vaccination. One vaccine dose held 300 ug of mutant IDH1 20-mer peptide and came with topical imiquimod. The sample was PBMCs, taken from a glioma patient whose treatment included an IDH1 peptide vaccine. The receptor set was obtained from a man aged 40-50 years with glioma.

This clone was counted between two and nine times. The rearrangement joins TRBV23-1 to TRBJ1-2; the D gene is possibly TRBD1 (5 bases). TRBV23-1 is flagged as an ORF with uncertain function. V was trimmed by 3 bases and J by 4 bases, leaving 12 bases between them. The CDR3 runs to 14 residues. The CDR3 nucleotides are TGCGCCAGCAGTCATGTGGGGCAGGTCTATGGCTACACCTTC. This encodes CASSHVGQVYGYTF.

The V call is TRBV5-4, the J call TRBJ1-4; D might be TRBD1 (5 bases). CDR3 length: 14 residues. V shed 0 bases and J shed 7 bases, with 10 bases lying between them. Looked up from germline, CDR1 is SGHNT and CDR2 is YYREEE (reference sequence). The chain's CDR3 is CASSLVGVGEKLFF. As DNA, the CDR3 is TGTGCCAGCAGCTTGGTAGGGGTCGGTGAAAAACTGTTTTTT.

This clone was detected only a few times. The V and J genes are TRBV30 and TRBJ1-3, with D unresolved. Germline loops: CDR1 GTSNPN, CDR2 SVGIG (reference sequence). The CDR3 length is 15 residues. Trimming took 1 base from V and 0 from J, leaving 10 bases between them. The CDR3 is CAWSARAGSGNTIYF. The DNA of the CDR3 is TGTGCCTGGAGTGCGAGGGCGGGCTCTGGAAACACCATATATTTT.

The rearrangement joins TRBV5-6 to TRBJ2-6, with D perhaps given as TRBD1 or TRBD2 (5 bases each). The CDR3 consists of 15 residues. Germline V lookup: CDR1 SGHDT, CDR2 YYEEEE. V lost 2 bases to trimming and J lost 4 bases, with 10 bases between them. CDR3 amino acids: CASSFPGTGANVLTF. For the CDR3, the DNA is TGTGCCAGCAGCTTCCCAGGGACCGGGGCCAACGTCCTGACTTTC.

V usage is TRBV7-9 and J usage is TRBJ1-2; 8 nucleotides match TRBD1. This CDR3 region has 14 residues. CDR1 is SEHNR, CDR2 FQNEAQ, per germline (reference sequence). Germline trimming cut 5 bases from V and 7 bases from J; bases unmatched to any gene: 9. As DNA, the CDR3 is TGTGCCAGCAGCGAGTCGGGACAGGTCGGTGGCTACACCTTC. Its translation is CASSESGQVGGYTF. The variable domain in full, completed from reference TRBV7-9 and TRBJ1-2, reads DTGVSQNPRHKITKRGQNVTFRCDPISEHNRLYWYRQTLGQGPEFLTYFQNEAQLEKSRLLSDRFSAERPKGSFSTLEIQRTEQGDSAMYLCASSESGQVGGYTFGSGTRLTVV.

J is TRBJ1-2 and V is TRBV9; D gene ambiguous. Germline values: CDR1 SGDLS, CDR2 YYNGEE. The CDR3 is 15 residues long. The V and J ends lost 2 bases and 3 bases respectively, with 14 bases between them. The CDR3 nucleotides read TGTGCCAGCAGCGTCGAGCTTGCGGGTTACTATGGCTACACCTTC. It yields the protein CASSVELAGYYGYTF. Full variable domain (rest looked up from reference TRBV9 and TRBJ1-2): DSGVTQTPKHLITATGQRVTLRCSPRSGDLSVYWYQQSLDQGLQFLIQYYNGEERAKGNILERFSAQQFPDLHSELNLSSLELGDSALYFCASSVELAGYYGYTFGSGTRLTVV.

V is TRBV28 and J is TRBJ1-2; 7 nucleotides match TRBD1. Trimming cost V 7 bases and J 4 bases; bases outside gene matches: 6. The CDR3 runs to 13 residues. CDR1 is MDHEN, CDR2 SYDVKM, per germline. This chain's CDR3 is CASKPGQFYGYTF. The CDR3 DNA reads TGTGCCAGCAAACCGGGACAGTTCTATGGCTACACCTTC.

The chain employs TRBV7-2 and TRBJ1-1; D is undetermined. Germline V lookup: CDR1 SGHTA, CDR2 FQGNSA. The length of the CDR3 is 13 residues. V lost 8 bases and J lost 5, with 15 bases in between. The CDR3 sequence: CASEGRGSTEAFF. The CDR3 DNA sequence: TGTGCCAGCGAGGGTCGGGGATCTACTGAAGCTTTCTTT.

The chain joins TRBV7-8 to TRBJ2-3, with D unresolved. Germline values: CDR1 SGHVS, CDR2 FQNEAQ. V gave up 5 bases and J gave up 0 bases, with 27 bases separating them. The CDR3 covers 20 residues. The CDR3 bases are TGTGCCAGCAGCGCGCGTGTGCCTTGGGATGGTTTCTCTAGCACAGATACGCAGTATTTT. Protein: CASSARVPWDGFSSTDTQYF.

CDR3 loop: CARLAKHEQYF. The DNA of the CDR3 is TGTGCCAGGCTAGCAAAACACGAGCAGTACTTC. The rearrangement joins TRBV6-9 to TRBJ2-7; D is perhaps TRBD2 (5 bases). Germline CDR1 and CDR2: MNHGY and SVAAGI. V was shortened by 9 bases and J by 5 bases, with 11 bases between the two germline ends. CDR3 size: 11 residues.

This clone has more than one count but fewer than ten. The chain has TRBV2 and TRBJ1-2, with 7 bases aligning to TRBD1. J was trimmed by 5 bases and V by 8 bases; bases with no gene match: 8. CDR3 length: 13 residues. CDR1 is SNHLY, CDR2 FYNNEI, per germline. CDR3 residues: CASGQDSSYGYTF. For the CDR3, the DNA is TGTGCCAGCGGACAGGACAGTTCGTATGGCTACACCTTC.

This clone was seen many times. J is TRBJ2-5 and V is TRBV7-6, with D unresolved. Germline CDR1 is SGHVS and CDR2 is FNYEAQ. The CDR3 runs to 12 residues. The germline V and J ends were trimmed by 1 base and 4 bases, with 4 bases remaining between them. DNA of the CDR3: TGTGCCAGCAGCTTAGAGGCAGAGACCCAGTACTTC. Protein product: CASSLEAETQYF.

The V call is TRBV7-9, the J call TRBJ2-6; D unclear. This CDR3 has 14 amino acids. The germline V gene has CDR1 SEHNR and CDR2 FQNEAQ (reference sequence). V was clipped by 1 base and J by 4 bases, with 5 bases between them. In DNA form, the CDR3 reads TGTGCCAGCAGCTTAGTTTCGGGGGCCAACGTCCTGACTTTC. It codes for CASSLVSGANVLTF.

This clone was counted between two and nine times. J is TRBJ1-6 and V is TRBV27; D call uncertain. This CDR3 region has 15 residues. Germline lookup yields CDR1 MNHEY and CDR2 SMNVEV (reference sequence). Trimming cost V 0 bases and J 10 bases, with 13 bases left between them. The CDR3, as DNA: TGTGCCAGCAGTTTATCGAAGCTTCTCGGGTCACCCCTCCACTTT. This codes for CASSLSKLLGSPLHF.

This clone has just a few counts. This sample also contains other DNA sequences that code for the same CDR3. CDR3 in amino acids: CASTPDRSSYNEQFF. The CDR3 DNA follows: TGTGCCAGTACCCCGGACAGGAGCTCCTACAATGAGCAGTTCTTC. This chain links TRBV19 with TRBJ2-1, with TRBD1 identical over 7 bases. The V segment lost 7 bases and the J segment 0 bases; nucleotides outside the gene matches: 6. Looked up from germline, CDR1 is LNHDA and CDR2 is SQIVND (reference sequence). This CDR3 comprises 15 residues.

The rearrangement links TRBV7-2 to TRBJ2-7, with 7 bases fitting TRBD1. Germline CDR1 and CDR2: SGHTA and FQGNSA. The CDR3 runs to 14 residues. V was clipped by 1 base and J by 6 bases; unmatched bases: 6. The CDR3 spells CASSLDRGYREQYF. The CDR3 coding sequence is TGTGCCAGCAGCTTAGACAGGGGTTATCGCGAGCAGTACTTC.

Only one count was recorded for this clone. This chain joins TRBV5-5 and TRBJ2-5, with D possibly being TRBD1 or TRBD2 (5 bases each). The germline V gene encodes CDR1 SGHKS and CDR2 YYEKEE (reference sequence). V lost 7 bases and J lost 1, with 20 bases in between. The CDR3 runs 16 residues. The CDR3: CASGGGWGRPQETQYF. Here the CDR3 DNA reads TGTGCCAGCGGTGGTGGTTGGGGACGGCCCCAAGAGACCCAGTACTTC.

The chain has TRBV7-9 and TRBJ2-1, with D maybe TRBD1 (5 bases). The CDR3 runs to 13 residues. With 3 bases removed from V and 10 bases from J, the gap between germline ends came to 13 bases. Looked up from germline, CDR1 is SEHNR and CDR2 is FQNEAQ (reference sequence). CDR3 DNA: TGTGCCAGCAGCTTGTCAGGGCTGTGGGAGCAGTTCTTC. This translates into CASSLSGLWEQFF.

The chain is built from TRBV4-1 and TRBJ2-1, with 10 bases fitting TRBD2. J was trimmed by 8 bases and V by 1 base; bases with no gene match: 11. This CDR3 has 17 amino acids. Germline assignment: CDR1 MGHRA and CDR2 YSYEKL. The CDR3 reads CASSQVKAGGPAYEQFF. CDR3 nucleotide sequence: TGCGCCAGCAGCCAAGTTAAAGCGGGAGGGCCGGCGTATGAGCAGTTCTTC.

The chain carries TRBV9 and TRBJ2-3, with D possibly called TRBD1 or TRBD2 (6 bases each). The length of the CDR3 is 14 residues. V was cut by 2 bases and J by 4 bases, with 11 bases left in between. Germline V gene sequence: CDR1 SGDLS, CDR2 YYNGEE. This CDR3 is CASSVEGGPDTQYF. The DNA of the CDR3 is TGTGCCAGCAGCGTGGAGGGGGGCCCAGATACGCAGTATTTT.

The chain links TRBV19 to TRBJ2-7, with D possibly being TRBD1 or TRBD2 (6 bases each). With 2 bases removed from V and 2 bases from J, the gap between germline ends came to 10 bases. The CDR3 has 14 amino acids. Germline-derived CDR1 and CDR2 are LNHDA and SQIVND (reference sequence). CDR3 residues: CASSILRGAYEQYF. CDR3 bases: TGTGCCAGTAGTATACTAAGGGGGGCCTACGAGCAGTACTTC.

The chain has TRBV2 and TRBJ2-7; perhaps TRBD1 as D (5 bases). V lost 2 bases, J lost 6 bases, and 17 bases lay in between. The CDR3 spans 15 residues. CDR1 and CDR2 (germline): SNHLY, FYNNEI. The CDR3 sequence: CASSERLGRVGEQYF. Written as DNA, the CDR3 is TGTGCCAGCAGTGAAAGACTGGGCAGGGTGGGCGAGCAGTACTTC.

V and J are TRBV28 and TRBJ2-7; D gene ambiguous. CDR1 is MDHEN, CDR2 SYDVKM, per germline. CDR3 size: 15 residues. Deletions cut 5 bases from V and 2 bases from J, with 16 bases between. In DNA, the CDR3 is TGTGCCAGCAGTACACTCCGGGCCGTTCCCTACGAGCAGTACTTC. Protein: CASSTLRAVPYEQYF.

CDR3 region: CASSPIAGVYNEQFF. DNA of the CDR3: TGTGCCAGTAGTCCAATAGCGGGAGTATACAATGAGCAGTTCTTC. The chain uses TRBV19 and TRBJ2-1, with 9 bases matching TRBD2. With V trimmed by 5 bases and J by 4 bases, 6 bases remained unmatched. There are 15 residues in the CDR3. Germline loops: CDR1 LNHDA, CDR2 SQIVND (reference sequence). Based on the CDR3 plus reference TRBV19 and TRBJ2-1, the full variable domain is DGGITQSPKYLFRKEGQNVTLSCEQNLNHDAMYWYRQDPGQGLRLIYYSQIVNDFQKGDIAEGYSVSREKKESFPLTVTSAQKNPTAFYLCASSPIAGVYNEQFFGPGTRLTVL.

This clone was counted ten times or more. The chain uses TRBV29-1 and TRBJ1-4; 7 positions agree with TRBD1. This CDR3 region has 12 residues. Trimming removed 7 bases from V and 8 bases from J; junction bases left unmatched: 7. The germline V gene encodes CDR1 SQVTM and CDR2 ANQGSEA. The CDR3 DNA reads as TGCAGCGCAAGCCTACAGGGGGAAAAACTGTTTTTT. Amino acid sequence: CSASLQGEKLFF.

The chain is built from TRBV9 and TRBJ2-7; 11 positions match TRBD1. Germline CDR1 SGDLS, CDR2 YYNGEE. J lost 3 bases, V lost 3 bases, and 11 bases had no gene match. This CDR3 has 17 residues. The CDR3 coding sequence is TGTGCCAGCAGCGCACAGGGACAGGGGGAAAAAAACTACGAGCAGTACTTC. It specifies CASSAQGQGEKNYEQYF.

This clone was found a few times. The CDR3 DNA sequence: TGTGCCAGCAGTACCCAGGGGGCGGACGAGCAGTACTTC. Its protein product is CASSTQGADEQYF. The chain is built from TRBV2 and TRBJ2-7; TRBD1 matches 8 bases. The CDR3 is 13 amino acids. CDR1 and CDR2 (germline): SNHLY, FYNNEI. J gave up 5 bases and V 5 bases, and 5 bases lay outside the gene matches.